These T cell receptor beta chains were read from a single sample in a study of tissue T cells after allogeneic stem cell transplantation. The method was immunoSEQ multiplex PCR; TCRdb's version includes in-frame clones alone and lacks a portion of them. The sample shows tens of thousands of clones, around four fifths of them seen only once. The sequences come from tissue from the ileum, collected at autopsy. These receptors all stem from a female donor of 60 years or more with lung cancer. CDR3s include the opening cysteine and the closing phenylalanine or tryptophan. Fields, in order: D gene, CDR3 length, V gene, J gene, clone size, CDR3 protein, CDR3 DNA. A D gene is named only where the DNA matches it firmly. Clone size is not always given. Where it is, it says once, few, many or a class for expanded clones.

d_gene: NA
len: 14
v_gene: TRBV5-1
j_gene: TRBJ1-1
abundance: NA
CDR3aa: CASSQQIMNTEAFF
CDR3nt: TGCGCCAGCAGCCAACAGATCATGAACACTGAAGCTTTCTTT

d_gene: NA
len: 15
v_gene: TRBV9
j_gene: TRBJ2-1
abundance: NA
CDR3aa: CASSARGEGLNEQFF
CDR3nt: TGTGCCAGCAGCGCGCGGGGAGAGGGGCTGAATGAGCAGTTCTTC

d_gene: NA
len: 13
v_gene: TRBV18
j_gene: TRBJ1-4
abundance: NA
CDR3aa: CASSRALGEKLFF
CDR3nt: TGTGCCAGCTCCCGCGCATTGGGTGAAAAACTGTTTTTT

d_gene: TRBD2
len: 15
v_gene: TRBV30
j_gene: TRBJ2-5
abundance: NA
CDR3aa: CAWSRTSGNQETQYF
CDR3nt: TGTGCCTGGAGCCGGACTAGCGGGAACCAAGAGACCCAGTACTTC

d_gene: TRBD1
len: 15
v_gene: TRBV6-5
j_gene: TRBJ1-4
abundance: NA
CDR3aa: CASRNTGAGASNLFF
CDR3nt: TGTGCCAGCAGGAACACAGGGGCCGGGGCCTCAAACTTGTTTTTT

d_gene: TRBD2
len: 15
v_gene: TRBV7-2
j_gene: TRBJ2-7
abundance: NA
CDR3aa: CASSLARWTSGTQYF
CDR3nt: TGTGCCAGCAGCTTAGCGCGGTGGACTAGCGGGACGCAGTACTTC

d_gene: NA
len: 16
v_gene: TRBV6-2/TRBV6-3
j_gene: TRBJ2-3
abundance: few
CDR3aa: CASSYLELVSADTQYF
CDR3nt: TGTGCCAGCAGTTACCTAGAGCTAGTCTCGGCAGATACGCAGTATTTT

d_gene: NA
len: 14
v_gene: TRBV5-6
j_gene: TRBJ2-2
abundance: NA
CDR3aa: CASSLTRNTGELFF
CDR3nt: TGTGCCAGCAGCTTGACAAGGAACACCGGGGAGCTGTTTTTT

d_gene: TRBD2
len: 20
v_gene: TRBV5-1
j_gene: TRBJ2-5
abundance: NA
CDR3aa: CASSSPARFSGRTYQETQYF
CDR3nt: TGCGCCAGCAGCTCGCCAGCACGGTTTAGCGGGAGGACGTACCAAGAGACCCAGTACTTC

d_gene: TRBD1
len: 17
v_gene: TRBV19
j_gene: TRBJ1-5
abundance: NA
CDR3aa: CASSIFVGTGATQPQHF
CDR3nt: TGTGCCAGTAGTATATTTGTTGGGACAGGGGCCACTCAGCCCCAGCATTTT

d_gene: NA
len: 16
v_gene: TRBV7-2
j_gene: TRBJ2-6
abundance: NA
CDR3aa: CASSLAPGSGANVLTF
CDR3nt: TGTGCCAGCAGCTTAGCGCCGGGCTCTGGGGCCAACGTCCTGACTTTC

d_gene: NA
len: 15
v_gene: TRBV19
j_gene: TRBJ1-1
abundance: NA
CDR3aa: CASNLPGVVRAEAFF
CDR3nt: TGTGCCAGTAACCTCCCAGGGGTCGTGCGGGCTGAAGCTTTCTTT

d_gene: NA
len: 14
v_gene: TRBV5-6
j_gene: TRBJ2-1
abundance: NA
CDR3aa: CASTPATSYNEQFF
CDR3nt: TGTGCCAGCACGCCGGCAACTTCCTACAATGAGCAGTTCTTC

d_gene: NA
len: 15
v_gene: TRBV4-1
j_gene: TRBJ1-5
abundance: NA
CDR3aa: CASSQELRQAQPQHF
CDR3nt: TGCGCCAGCAGCCAAGAACTAAGGCAGGCTCAGCCCCAGCATTTT

d_gene: TRBD1
len: 15
v_gene: TRBV3-1/TRBV3-2
j_gene: TRBJ2-7
abundance: NA
CDR3aa: CASKQADRGPYEQYF
CDR3nt: TGTGCCAGCAAGCAGGCGGACAGGGGCCCCTACGAGCAGTACTTC

d_gene: NA
len: 12
v_gene: TRBV12-3/TRBV12-4
j_gene: TRBJ2-7
abundance: NA
CDR3aa: CASSLGLFEQYF
CDR3nt: TGTGCCAGCAGCCTTGGACTGTTCGAGCAGTACTTC

d_gene: NA
len: 13
v_gene: TRBV27
j_gene: TRBJ1-1
abundance: NA
CDR3aa: CASSLALNTEAFF
CDR3nt: TGTGCCAGCAGTTTAGCCCTAAACACTGAAGCTTTCTTT

d_gene: NA
len: 15
v_gene: TRBV14
j_gene: TRBJ2-5
abundance: NA
CDR3aa: CASSQGTHSFETQYF
CDR3nt: TGTGCCAGCAGCCAAGGGACTCACAGTTTCGAGACCCAGTACTTC

d_gene: TRBD2
len: 14
v_gene: TRBV7-3
j_gene: TRBJ2-3
abundance: NA
CDR3aa: CASSSGLAGDTQYF
CDR3nt: TGTGCCAGCAGCTCGGGACTAGCGGGAGATACGCAGTATTTT

d_gene: NA
len: 16
v_gene: TRBV7-2
j_gene: TRBJ1-5
abundance: NA
CDR3aa: CASSLEEGGTNQPQHF
CDR3nt: TGTGCCAGCAGCTTAGAAGAGGGTGGAACGAATCAGCCCCAGCATTTT

d_gene: NA
len: 15
v_gene: TRBV5-8
j_gene: TRBJ1-1
abundance: NA
CDR3aa: CASSPMEGRNTEAFF
CDR3nt: TGTGCCAGCAGCCCCATGGAGGGTAGGAACACTGAAGCTTTCTTT

d_gene: NA
len: 12
v_gene: TRBV2
j_gene: TRBJ2-3
abundance: NA
CDR3aa: CASRAEGDTQYF
CDR3nt: TGTGCCAGCAGGGCCGAGGGAGATACGCAGTATTTT

d_gene: NA
len: 15
v_gene: TRBV29-1
j_gene: TRBJ2-2
abundance: NA
CDR3aa: CSGRKGLENTGELFF
CDR3nt: TGCAGCGGACGAAAGGGGTTGGAGAACACCGGGGAGCTGTTTTTT

d_gene: NA
len: 13
v_gene: TRBV9
j_gene: TRBJ2-5
abundance: NA
CDR3aa: CASSNLGGETQYF
CDR3nt: TGTGCCAGCAGCAATCTAGGGGGGGAGACCCAGTACTTC

d_gene: NA
len: 14
v_gene: TRBV19
j_gene: TRBJ1-2
abundance: NA
CDR3aa: CASSMANRPVGYTF
CDR3nt: TGTGCCAGTAGTATGGCGAACAGACCGGTCGGCTACACCTTC

d_gene: TRBD2
len: 15
v_gene: TRBV18
j_gene: TRBJ2-7
abundance: NA
CDR3aa: CASSPGLAHTYEQYF
CDR3nt: TGTGCCAGCTCACCGGGACTAGCCCATACCTACGAGCAGTACTTC

d_gene: TRBD1
len: 15
v_gene: TRBV7-9
j_gene: TRBJ2-3
abundance: NA
CDR3aa: CASSLGTGFTDTQYF
CDR3nt: TGTGCCAGCAGCTTAGGGACAGGGTTCACAGATACGCAGTATTTT

d_gene: NA
len: 16
v_gene: TRBV5-4
j_gene: TRBJ2-6
abundance: NA
CDR3aa: CASSLLWNSGANVLTF
CDR3nt: TGTGCCAGCAGCCTCCTCTGGAACTCTGGGGCCAACGTCCTGACTTTC

d_gene: NA
len: 17
v_gene: TRBV11-3
j_gene: TRBJ1-4
abundance: NA
CDR3aa: CASSPTAGFGTNEKLFF
CDR3nt: TGTGCCAGCAGCCCGACAGCAGGGTTCGGAACTAATGAAAAACTGTTTTTT

d_gene: NA
len: 12
v_gene: TRBV6-6
j_gene: TRBJ2-2
abundance: NA
CDR3aa: CASSGGGGELFF
CDR3nt: TGTGCCAGCAGTGGGGGTGGCGGGGAGCTGTTTTTT

d_gene: NA
len: 14
v_gene: TRBV5-4
j_gene: TRBJ1-1
abundance: NA
CDR3aa: CASSLQGTNTEAFF
CDR3nt: TGTGCCAGCAGCTTGCAGGGAACTAACACTGAAGCTTTCTTT

d_gene: NA
len: 11
v_gene: TRBV7-2
j_gene: TRBJ2-1
abundance: NA
CDR3aa: CASSAHRDPFF
CDR3nt: TGTGCCAGCAGCGCGCACAGGGATCCGTTCTTC

d_gene: NA
len: 13
v_gene: TRBV6-2/TRBV6-3
j_gene: TRBJ2-5
abundance: NA
CDR3aa: CASSYNDGETQYF
CDR3nt: TGTGCCAGCAGTTACAATGACGGAGAGACCCAGTACTTC

d_gene: NA
len: 13
v_gene: TRBV7-7
j_gene: TRBJ2-5
abundance: NA
CDR3aa: CASSELGIGTQYF
CDR3nt: TGTGCCAGCAGCGAGCTTGGGATAGGGACCCAGTACTTC

d_gene: NA
len: 13
v_gene: TRBV2
j_gene: TRBJ1-2
abundance: NA
CDR3aa: CASSVTGRSGYTF
CDR3nt: TGTGCCAGCAGTGTCACAGGGAGGAGTGGCTACACCTTC

d_gene: NA
len: 13
v_gene: TRBV19
j_gene: TRBJ1-1
abundance: NA
CDR3aa: CASKQVRNTEAFF
CDR3nt: TGTGCCAGTAAACAGGTTCGGAACACTGAAGCTTTCTTT

d_gene: NA
len: 15
v_gene: TRBV30
j_gene: TRBJ1-2
abundance: NA
CDR3aa: CAWSLGSGVTYGYTF
CDR3nt: TGTGCCTGGAGTCTGGGTTCAGGAGTAACCTATGGCTACACCTTC

d_gene: TRBD2
len: 16
v_gene: TRBV29-1
j_gene: TRBJ2-3
abundance: once
CDR3aa: CSGTAGLAGGTDTQYF
CDR3nt: TGCAGCGGGACAGCTGGACTAGCGGGAGGCACAGATACGCAGTATTTT

d_gene: TRBD1
len: 18
v_gene: TRBV6-4
j_gene: TRBJ1-1
abundance: NA
CDR3aa: CASSEYPATQGLRTEAFF
CDR3nt: TGTGCCAGCAGTGAGTACCCCGCTACACAGGGGTTAAGAACTGAAGCTTTCTTT

d_gene: NA
len: 15
v_gene: TRBV4-2
j_gene: TRBJ1-6
abundance: NA
CDR3aa: CASSQEPYRNSPLHF
CDR3nt: TGTGCCAGCAGCCAGGAACCCTACAGGAATTCACCCCTCCACTTT

d_gene: TRBD1
len: 13
v_gene: TRBV24-1
j_gene: TRBJ1-1
abundance: NA
CDR3aa: CATSAGGGTEAFF
CDR3nt: TGTGCCACCAGTGCAGGGGGCGGCACTGAAGCTTTCTTT

d_gene: TRBD2
len: 16
v_gene: TRBV5-5
j_gene: TRBJ2-1
abundance: once
CDR3aa: CASSVGLAGSYNEQFF
CDR3nt: TGTGCCAGCAGCGTGGGACTAGCGGGATCCTACAATGAGCAGTTCTTC

d_gene: TRBD1
len: 17
v_gene: TRBV18
j_gene: TRBJ1-5
abundance: few
CDR3aa: CASSPGQGNLGNQPQHF
CDR3nt: TGTGCCAGCTCACCGGGACAGGGGAACCTTGGCAATCAGCCCCAGCATTTT

d_gene: NA
len: 16
v_gene: TRBV7-9
j_gene: TRBJ2-3
abundance: NA
CDR3aa: CASSLPPAASTDTQYF
CDR3nt: TGTGCCAGCAGCCTCCCCCCAGCGGCGAGCACAGATACGCAGTATTTT

d_gene: TRBD1
len: 15
v_gene: TRBV10-3
j_gene: TRBJ1-1
abundance: NA
CDR3aa: CAIRGGQAGYTEAFF
CDR3nt: TGTGCCATCAGGGGGGGACAGGCTGGGTACACTGAAGCTTTCTTT

d_gene: NA
len: 15
v_gene: TRBV7-8
j_gene: TRBJ2-5
abundance: NA
CDR3aa: CASSSGQSPSETQYF
CDR3nt: TGTGCCAGCAGCTCAGGACAGTCCCCCTCAGAGACCCAGTACTTC

d_gene: NA
len: 14
v_gene: TRBV9
j_gene: TRBJ1-6
abundance: NA
CDR3aa: CASSAQWGDSPLHF
CDR3nt: TGTGCCAGCAGTGCCCAATGGGGGGATTCACCCCTCCACTTT

d_gene: TRBD1
len: 16
v_gene: TRBV5-6
j_gene: TRBJ2-7
abundance: few
CDR3aa: CASSLGPGQGRREQYF
CDR3nt: TGTGCCAGCAGCTTGGGACCAGGACAGGGAAGGAGGGAGCAGTACTTC

d_gene: TRBD1
len: 14
v_gene: TRBV10-3
j_gene: TRBJ1-2
abundance: NA
CDR3aa: CAISVGQGAYGYTF
CDR3nt: TGTGCCATCAGTGTCGGGCAGGGGGCGTATGGCTACACCTTC

d_gene: NA
len: 15
v_gene: TRBV6-5
j_gene: TRBJ1-2
abundance: NA
CDR3aa: CASSYSKRANYGYTF
CDR3nt: TGTGCCAGCAGTTACTCGAAGAGAGCTAACTATGGCTACACCTTC

d_gene: TRBD1
len: 15
v_gene: TRBV24-1
j_gene: TRBJ2-7
abundance: few
CDR3aa: CATGPFGTAAYEQYF
CDR3nt: TGTGCCACCGGTCCGTTTGGGACAGCGGCTTACGAGCAGTACTTC

d_gene: NA
len: 14
v_gene: TRBV11-3
j_gene: TRBJ2-5
abundance: NA
CDR3aa: CASSLDFPWETQYF
CDR3nt: TGTGCCAGCAGCTTAGATTTCCCTTGGGAGACCCAGTACTTC

d_gene: TRBD2
len: 18
v_gene: TRBV3-1/TRBV3-2
j_gene: TRBJ2-3
abundance: NA
CDR3aa: CASSLKGTSGSRGDTQYF
CDR3nt: TGTGCCAGCAGCCTGAAGGGGACTAGCGGGAGTCGTGGAGATACGCAGTATTTT

d_gene: TRBD1
len: 15
v_gene: TRBV5-6
j_gene: TRBJ1-6
abundance: NA
CDR3aa: CASSLDHRGLSPLHF
CDR3nt: TGTGCCAGCAGCTTGGATCACAGGGGGCTGTCACCCCTCCACTTT

d_gene: TRBD1
len: 15
v_gene: TRBV5-4
j_gene: TRBJ2-2
abundance: NA
CDR3aa: CASSRRGGDTGELFF
CDR3nt: TGTGCCAGCAGCCGGCGAGGGGGCGACACCGGGGAGCTGTTTTTT

d_gene: TRBD1
len: 17
v_gene: TRBV27
j_gene: TRBJ1-6
abundance: NA
CDR3aa: CASTLLSRGQGNSPLHF
CDR3nt: TGTGCCAGCACCCTCCTCTCCAGGGGACAGGGGAATTCACCCCTCCACTTT

d_gene: TRBD1
len: 15
v_gene: TRBV6-5
j_gene: TRBJ2-7
abundance: few
CDR3aa: CASSYSGRGLYEQYF
CDR3nt: TGTGCCAGCAGTTACTCGGGCAGGGGGCTGTACGAGCAGTACTTC

d_gene: NA
len: 13
v_gene: TRBV2
j_gene: TRBJ1-3
abundance: NA
CDR3aa: CASKPGLVNTIYF
CDR3nt: TGTGCCAGCAAGCCAGGCCTCGTAAACACCATATATTTT

d_gene: NA
len: 14
v_gene: TRBV30
j_gene: TRBJ2-5
abundance: NA
CDR3aa: CAWGGTPEQRTQYF
CDR3nt: TGTGCCTGGGGCGGGACCCCGGAGCAACGGACCCAGTACTTC

d_gene: TRBD2
len: 16
v_gene: TRBV7-2
j_gene: TRBJ2-7
abundance: NA
CDR3aa: CASSPRLAGGLYEQYF
CDR3nt: TGTGCCAGCAGCCCAAGACTAGCGGGGGGTCTCTACGAGCAGTACTTC